The entry below describes one TCR beta chain. The antigen is unknown. This record comes from a study of T cell repertoires in cytomegalovirus infection. Study at large: Indications of both CMV infection and matching HLA type were provided by public TCR beta signatures.

TCRdb redid the calling of the reads with MiXCR, one entry per CDR3 protein. Seen here are roughly 860,000 distinct CDR3 sequences, 32% observed once, and the top ten hold 9.5% to 15%. Study-wide results and caveats: Predominance within the ex vivo response was attributable to HLA-C-restricted CMV-specific TCR beta clonotypes. Accumulated public TCR beta family frequency recognized individuals carrying CMV together with the relevant HLA.

Trimming shortened V by 3 bases and J by 8 bases, and 13 bases separated the two germline ends. The CDR3 contains 13 residues. Germline assignment: CDR1 SGDLS and CDR2 YYNGEE. V usage is TRBV9 and J usage is TRBJ2-3, with D possibly being TRBD2 (6 bases). The TCR comes from a human donor in good health (CMV status not recorded). Some clones in this sample may be carry-over from other donors' samples. Source: cultured CD8+ T cells from PBMCs, taken from culture after CMV antigen stimulation. CDR3 coding DNA: TGTGCCAGCAGCGCATCCCCCGGGGGTACGCAGTATTTT. Its protein is CASSASPGGTQYF.